The 4 T cell receptor beta chains in this list originate from one sample, sequenced in a study of blood T cells in healthy people across ages (dated by TCRdb to between 2015 and 2017). The library was made by 5' RACE. Sequencing instrument: Illumina HiSeq 2500. A second PCR of about 6 to 11 cycles was run with a J-beta primer mix and a sample-barcoded 5' primer. The public sequencing data were trimmed at Q25 with fastp and processed into clonotypes with MiXCR by TCRdb, which kept only in-frame beta chains. CDR3 protein sequences are deduplicated, and each keeps its most common genes and DNA. Here the sample has 1.5 million to 2 million distinct CDR3 sequences; under 30% occur a single time. The ten top clones hold 7% to 9% of the sample. The sequencing input was blood. The receptor set was obtained from a woman aged 30 to 39 in good health.

The table lists this clonotype with a few counts. The chain couples TRBV12-3 or TRBV12-4 to TRBJ2-5; D is unclear. With 5 bases removed from V and 2 bases from J, the gap between germline ends came to 12 bases. The CDR3 has 14 amino acids. The CDR3 here is CASSHRVGQETQYF. Here the CDR3 DNA reads TGTGCCAGCAGTCATAGGGTGGGTCAAGAGACCCAGTACTTC.

This clonotype appeared many times. This chain joins TRBV29-1 and TRBJ2-3; D ambiguous. Germline-derived CDR1 and CDR2 are SQVTM and ANQGSEA. Between the trimmed V and J ends, which lost 5 bases and 0 bases, there was a span of 9 bases. This CDR3 comprises 13 residues. The CDR3 protein is CSVSGPSTDTQYF. DNA of the CDR3: TGCAGCGTTTCCGGACCTAGCACAGATACGCAGTATTTT.

For this clonotype: Since a much larger clone is just one base distant, this may be a read error. The rearrangement links TRBV15 to TRBJ2-1, with TRBD1 matching over 8 bases. The CDR3 runs to 14 residues. The trim removed 5 bases at V and 10 bases at J, leaving 10 bases unmatched. Germline V gene sequence: CDR1 LNHNV, CDR2 YYDKDF (reference sequence). The CDR3 loop is CATSSGQGSYEQFF. CDR3 DNA sequence: TGTGCCACCAGCTCAGGACAGGGATCCTACGAGCAGTTCTTC.

In this sample, this clonotype turned up many times. The gene calls are TRBV6-6 and TRBJ1-6, with D hard to call. The V end lost 0 bases, the J end lost 5 bases, and 11 bases lay between the germline ends. This CDR3 is built from 16 residues. CDR1 MNHNY and CDR2 SVGAGI come from the germline V gene (reference sequence). The chain's CDR3 is CASSYSSRRDNSPLHF. The CDR3 DNA is TGTGCCAGCAGTTACTCGTCCCGGAGAGATAATTCACCCCTCCACTTT.